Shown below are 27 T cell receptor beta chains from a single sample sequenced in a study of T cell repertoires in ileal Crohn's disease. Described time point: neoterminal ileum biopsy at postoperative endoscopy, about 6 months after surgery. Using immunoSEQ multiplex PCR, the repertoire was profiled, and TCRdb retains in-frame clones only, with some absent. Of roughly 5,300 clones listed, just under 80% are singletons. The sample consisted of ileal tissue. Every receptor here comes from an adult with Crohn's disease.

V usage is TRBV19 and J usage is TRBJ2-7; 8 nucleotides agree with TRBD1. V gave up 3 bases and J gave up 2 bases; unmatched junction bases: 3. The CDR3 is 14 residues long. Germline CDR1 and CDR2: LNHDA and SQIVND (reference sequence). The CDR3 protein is CASSMTGVTYEQYF. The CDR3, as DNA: TGTGCCAGTAGTATGACAGGGGTTACCTACGAGCAGTACTTC.

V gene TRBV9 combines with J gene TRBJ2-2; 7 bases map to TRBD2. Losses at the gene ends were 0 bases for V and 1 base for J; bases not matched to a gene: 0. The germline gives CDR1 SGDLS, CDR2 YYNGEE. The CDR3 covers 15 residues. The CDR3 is CASSVGEGNTGELFF. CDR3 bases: TGTGCCAGCAGCGTAGGGGAGGGGAACACCGGGGAGCTGTTTTTT. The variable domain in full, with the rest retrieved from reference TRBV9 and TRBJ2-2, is DSGVTQTPKHLITATGQRVTLRCSPRSGDLSVYWYQQSLDQGLQFLIQYYNGEERAKGNILERFSAQQFPDLHSELNLSSLELGDSALYFCASSVGEGNTGELFFGEGSRLTVL.

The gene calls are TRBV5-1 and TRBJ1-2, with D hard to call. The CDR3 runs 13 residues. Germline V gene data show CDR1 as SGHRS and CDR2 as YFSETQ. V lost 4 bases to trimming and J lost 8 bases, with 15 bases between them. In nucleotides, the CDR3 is TGCGCCAGCAGCCAACTTAGTGATATGGGCTACACCTTC. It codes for CASSQLSDMGYTF.

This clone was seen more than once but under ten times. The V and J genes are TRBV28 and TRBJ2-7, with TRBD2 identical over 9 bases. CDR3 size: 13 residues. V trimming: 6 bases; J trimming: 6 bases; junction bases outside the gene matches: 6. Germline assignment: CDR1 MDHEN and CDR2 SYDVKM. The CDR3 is CASRKPGLAEQYF. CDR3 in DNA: TGTGCCAGCAGAAAGCCGGGACTAGCCGAGCAGTACTTC.

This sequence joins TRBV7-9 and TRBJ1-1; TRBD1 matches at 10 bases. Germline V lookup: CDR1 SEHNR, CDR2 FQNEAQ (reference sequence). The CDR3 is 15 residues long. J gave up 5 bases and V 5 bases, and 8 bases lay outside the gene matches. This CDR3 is CASSITDRGLTEAFF. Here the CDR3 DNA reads TGTGCCAGCAGCATTACCGACAGGGGGCTGACTGAAGCTTTCTTT.

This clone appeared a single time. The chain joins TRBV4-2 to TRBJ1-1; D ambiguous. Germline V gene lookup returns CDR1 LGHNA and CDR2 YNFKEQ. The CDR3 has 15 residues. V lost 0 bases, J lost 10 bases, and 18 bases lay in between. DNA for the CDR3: TGTGCCAGCAGCCAAGAGGCAGGACCGGCCTTTGGAGCTTTCTTT. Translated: CASSQEAGPAFGAFF.

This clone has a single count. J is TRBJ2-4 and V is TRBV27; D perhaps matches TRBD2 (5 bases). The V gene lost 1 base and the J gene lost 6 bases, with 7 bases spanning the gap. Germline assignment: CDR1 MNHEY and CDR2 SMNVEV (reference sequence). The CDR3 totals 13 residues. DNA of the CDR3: TGTGCCAGCAGTTTATTAACTAGAAACATTCAGTACTTC. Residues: CASSLLTRNIQYF.

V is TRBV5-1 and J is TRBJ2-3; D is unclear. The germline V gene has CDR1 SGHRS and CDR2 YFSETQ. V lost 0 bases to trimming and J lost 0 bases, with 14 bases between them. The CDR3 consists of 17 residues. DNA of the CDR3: TGCGCCAGCAGCTTGGGGGTTGGTGGCGGAAGCACAGATACGCAGTATTTT. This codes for CASSLGVGGGSTDTQYF.

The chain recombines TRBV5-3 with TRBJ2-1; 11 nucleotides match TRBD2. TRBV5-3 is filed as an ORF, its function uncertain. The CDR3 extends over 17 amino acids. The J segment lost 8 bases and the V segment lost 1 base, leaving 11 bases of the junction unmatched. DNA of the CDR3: TGTGCCAGAAGCTTGCGGACAGGTCTAGCGGGGGGCGATGAGCAGTTCTTC. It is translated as CARSLRTGLAGGDEQFF.

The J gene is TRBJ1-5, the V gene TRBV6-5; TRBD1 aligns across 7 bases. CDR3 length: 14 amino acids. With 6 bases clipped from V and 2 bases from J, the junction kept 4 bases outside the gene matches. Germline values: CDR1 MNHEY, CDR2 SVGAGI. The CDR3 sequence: CASSRQGGNQPQHF. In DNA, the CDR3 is TGTGCCAGCAGCAGACAGGGTGGCAATCAGCCCCAGCATTTT.

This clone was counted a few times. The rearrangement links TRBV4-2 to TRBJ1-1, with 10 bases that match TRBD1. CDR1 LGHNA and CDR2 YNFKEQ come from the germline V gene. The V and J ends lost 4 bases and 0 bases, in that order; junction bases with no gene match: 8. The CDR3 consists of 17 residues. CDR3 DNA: TGTGCCAGCAGCCCGACAGGGGGCGAACTTTTGAACACTGAAGCTTTCTTT. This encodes CASSPTGGELLNTEAFF.

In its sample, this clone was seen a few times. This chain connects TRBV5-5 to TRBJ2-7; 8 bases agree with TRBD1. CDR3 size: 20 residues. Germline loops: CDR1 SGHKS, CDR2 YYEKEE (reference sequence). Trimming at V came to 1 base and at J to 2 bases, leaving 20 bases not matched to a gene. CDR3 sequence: CASSLHGQGQWATRPYEQYF. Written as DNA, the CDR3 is TGTGCCAGCAGCTTGCACGGACAGGGTCAATGGGCGACGAGGCCCTACGAGCAGTACTTC.

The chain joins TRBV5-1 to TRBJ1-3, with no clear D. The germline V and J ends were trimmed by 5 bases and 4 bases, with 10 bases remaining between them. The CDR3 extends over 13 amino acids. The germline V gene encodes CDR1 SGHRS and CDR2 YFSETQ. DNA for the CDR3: TGCGCCAGCAGTCTTGTTGGGGGAAACACCATATATTTT. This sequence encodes CASSLVGGNTIYF.

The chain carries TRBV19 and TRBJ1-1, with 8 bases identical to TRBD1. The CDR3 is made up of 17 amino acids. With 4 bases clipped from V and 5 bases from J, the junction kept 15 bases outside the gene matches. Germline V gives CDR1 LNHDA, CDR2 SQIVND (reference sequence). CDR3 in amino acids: CASSTKTFDRGRTEAFF. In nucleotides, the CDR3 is TGTGCCAGTAGTACCAAGACATTTGACAGGGGAAGAACTGAAGCTTTCTTT.

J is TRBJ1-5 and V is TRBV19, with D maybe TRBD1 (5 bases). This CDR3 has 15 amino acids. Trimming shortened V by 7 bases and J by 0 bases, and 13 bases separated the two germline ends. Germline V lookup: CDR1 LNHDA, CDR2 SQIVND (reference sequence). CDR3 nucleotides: TGTGCCAGTATTTCAGGGTTTTATAGCAATCAGCCCCAGCATTTT. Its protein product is CASISGFYSNQPQHF.

This chain's CDR3 is CASSPPGRSEAFF. The CDR3 DNA is TGTGCCAGCAGCCCTCCGGGAAGATCTGAAGCTTTCTTT. The J gene is TRBJ1-1, the V gene TRBV9; unclear D gene. This CDR3 is built from 13 residues. Germline V gene lookup returns CDR1 SGDLS and CDR2 YYNGEE. The germline V and J ends were trimmed by 4 bases and 6 bases, with 13 bases remaining between them.

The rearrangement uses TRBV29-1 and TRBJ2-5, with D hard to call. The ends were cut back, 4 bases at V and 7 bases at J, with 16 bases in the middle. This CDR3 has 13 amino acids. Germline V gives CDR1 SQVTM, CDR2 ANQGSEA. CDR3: CSVGQPKPGTQYF. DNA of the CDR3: TGCAGCGTTGGGCAGCCGAAACCTGGGACCCAGTACTTC.

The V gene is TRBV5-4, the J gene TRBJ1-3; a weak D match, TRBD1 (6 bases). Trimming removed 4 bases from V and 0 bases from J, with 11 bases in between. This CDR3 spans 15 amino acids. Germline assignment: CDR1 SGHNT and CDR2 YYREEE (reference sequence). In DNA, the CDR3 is TGTGCCAGCAGCCCCGGACAGTTCTCTGGAAACACCATATATTTT. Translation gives CASSPGQFSGNTIYF.

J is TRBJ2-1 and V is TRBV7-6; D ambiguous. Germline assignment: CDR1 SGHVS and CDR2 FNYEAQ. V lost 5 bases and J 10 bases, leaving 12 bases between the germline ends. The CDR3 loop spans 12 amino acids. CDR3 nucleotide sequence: TGTGCCAGCAGCCCCATCCGCCACGAGCAGTTCTTC. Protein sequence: CASSPIRHEQFF.

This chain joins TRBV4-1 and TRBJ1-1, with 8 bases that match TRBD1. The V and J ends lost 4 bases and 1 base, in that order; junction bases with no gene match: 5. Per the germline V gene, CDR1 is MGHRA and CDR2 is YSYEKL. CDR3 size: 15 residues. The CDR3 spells CASSLYGTGNTEAFF. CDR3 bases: TGCGCCAGCAGCCTATATGGGACAGGGAACACTGAAGCTTTCTTT.

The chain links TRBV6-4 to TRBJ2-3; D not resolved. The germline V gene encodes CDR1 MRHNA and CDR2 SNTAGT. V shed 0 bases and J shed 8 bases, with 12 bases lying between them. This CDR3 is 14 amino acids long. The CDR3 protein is CASSDSLTPATQYF. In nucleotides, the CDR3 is TGTGCCAGCAGTGACTCTCTAACGCCAGCTACGCAGTATTTT.

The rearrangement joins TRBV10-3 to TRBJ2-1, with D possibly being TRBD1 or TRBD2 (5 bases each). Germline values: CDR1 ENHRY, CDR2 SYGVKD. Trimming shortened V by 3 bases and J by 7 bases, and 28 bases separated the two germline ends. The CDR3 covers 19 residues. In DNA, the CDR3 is TGTGCCATCAGTGATAGTTGGGGGTCGGCTAGCAGGTCTGGGAATGAGCAGTTCTTC. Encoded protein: CAISDSWGSASRSGNEQFF.

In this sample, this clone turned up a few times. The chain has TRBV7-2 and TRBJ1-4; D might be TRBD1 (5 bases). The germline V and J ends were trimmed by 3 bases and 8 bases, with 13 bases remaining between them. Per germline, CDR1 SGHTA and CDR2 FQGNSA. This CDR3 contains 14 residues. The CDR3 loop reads CASSLSGKAEKLFF. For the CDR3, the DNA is TGTGCCAGCAGCTTGTCAGGGAAGGCGGAAAAACTGTTTTTT.

The CDR3 DNA follows: TGTGCCAGCTCACCGTTACAGGATCACTATGGCTACACCTTC. Translated: CASSPLQDHYGYTF. This chain connects TRBV18 to TRBJ1-2, with D perhaps TRBD1 (5 bases). Germline loops: CDR1 KGHSH, CDR2 LQKENI. V lost 3 bases, J lost 3 bases, and 11 bases lay in between. The CDR3 contains 14 residues. Variable domain in full (rest from reference TRBV18 and TRBJ1-2): NAGVMQNPRHLVRRRGQEARLRCSPMKGHSHVYWYRQLPEEGLKFMVYLQKENIIDESGMPKERFSAEFPKEGPSILRIQQVVRGDSAAYFCASSPLQDHYGYTFGSGTRLTVV.

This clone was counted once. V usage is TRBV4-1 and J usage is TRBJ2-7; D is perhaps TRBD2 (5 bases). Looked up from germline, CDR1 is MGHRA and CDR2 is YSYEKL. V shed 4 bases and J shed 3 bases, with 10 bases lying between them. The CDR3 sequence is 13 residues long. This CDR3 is CASSLASSYEQYF. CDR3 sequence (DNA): TGCGCCAGCAGCCTGGCTAGCAGCTACGAGCAGTACTTC.

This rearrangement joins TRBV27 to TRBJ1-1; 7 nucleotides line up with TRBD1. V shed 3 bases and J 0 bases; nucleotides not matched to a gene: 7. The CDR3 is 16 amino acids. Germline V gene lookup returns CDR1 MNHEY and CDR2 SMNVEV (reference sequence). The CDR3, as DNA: TGTGCCAGCAGTTTCCGACAGGGAGGTATGAACACTGAAGCTTTCTTT. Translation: CASSFRQGGMNTEAFF.

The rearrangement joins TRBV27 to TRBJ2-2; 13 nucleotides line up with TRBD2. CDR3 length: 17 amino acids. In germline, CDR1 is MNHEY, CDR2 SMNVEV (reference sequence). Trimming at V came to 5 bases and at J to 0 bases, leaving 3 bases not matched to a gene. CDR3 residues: CASSTGLAGPNTGELFF. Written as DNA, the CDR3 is TGTGCCAGCAGTACGGGACTAGCGGGGCCGAACACCGGGGAGCTGTTTTTT.